This is a list of T cell receptor beta chains from one sample in a study of blood T cell repertoires in COVID-19. Only in-frame clones appear in the TCRdb table, and some are missing; sequencing was by immunoSEQ multiplex PCR. The sample shows hundreds of thousands of clones, over 70% of them seen only once. What was sequenced was peripheral blood. Receptors originate from a woman aged 70 to 79 with COVID-19, enrolled during active disease. Both conserved end residues are part of each CDR3. Each record gives: J gene, V gene, CDR3 protein.

TRBJ2-2 | TRBV7-7 | CASSSRNTGELFF
TRBJ1-2 | TRBV28 | CASTMTGANYGYTF
TRBJ2-7 | TRBV5-1 | CASSLASGGGSSYEQYF
TRBJ1-4 | TRBV28 | CASSFLGATNEKLFF
TRBJ1-1 | TRBV29-1 | CSVRQGMGEAFF
TRBJ2-5 | TRBV7-9 | CASSFVTSGRQETQYF
TRBJ1-4 | TRBV19 | CASYPGQGGEKLFF
TRBJ1-5 | TRBV18 | CASSRGDRLNQPQHF
TRBJ2-7 | TRBV4-1 | CASSLDRIYEQYF
TRBJ2-5 | TRBV6-5 | CASLSGGGQETQYF
TRBJ1-2 | TRBV9 | CASSPQTREKYGYTF
TRBJ2-7 | TRBV5-1 | CASSFSPGQGTYEQYF
TRBJ2-1 | TRBV19 | CASSRERGYNEQFF
TRBJ2-5 | TRBV6-5 | CASSIAGGQETQYF
TRBJ2-7 | TRBV7-9 | CASSQELGGTLPYEQYF
TRBJ1-5 | TRBV18 | CASSPQGAHGQPQHF
TRBJ2-1 | TRBV11-2 | CASSTLAGASYNEQFF
TRBJ1-4 | TRBV29-1 | CSGRGRETNEKLFF
TRBJ2-1 | TRBV19 | CASSPRDRYNEQFF
TRBJ1-3 | TRBV9 | CASSVDLSGNTIYF
TRBJ2-3 | TRBV2 | CASSEGADTQYF
TRBJ2-7 | TRBV6-5 | CASSRQGQRTYEQYF
TRBJ1-1 | TRBV18 | CASSGQGNSEAFF
TRBJ2-1 | TRBV9 | CASSYSSGPAYNEQFF
TRBJ2-3 | TRBV9 | CASSPPIAELGTDTQYF